Following are 14 T cell receptor beta chains from one sample sequenced in a study of blood T cell repertoires in COVID-19. Profiling relied on immunoSEQ multiplex PCR, and the TCRdb table lists in-frame clones only, not all of them. The sample carries about 150,000 clones, nearly 80% recorded once. What was sequenced was peripheral blood. These receptors all come from a man older than 75 with acute or convalescent COVID-19.

This chain connects TRBV6-5 to TRBJ1-1, with TRBD1 matching 8 bases. Looked up from germline, CDR1 is MNHEY and CDR2 is SVGAGI. Trimming took 6 bases from V and 2 from J; bases not matched to a gene: 5. CDR3 length: 14 amino acids. CDR3 DNA: TGTGCCAGCAGGGCGGGACAGGCAAACACTGAAGCTTTCTTT. Protein sequence: CASRAGQANTEAFF.

This clone occurred once. This chain connects TRBV18 to TRBJ2-7, with D possibly being TRBD1 (5 bases). Looked up from germline, CDR1 is KGHSH and CDR2 is LQKENI. The CDR3 contains 13 residues. V was shortened by 5 bases and J by 3 bases, with 11 bases between the two germline ends. The CDR3 DNA reads as TGTGCCAGCTCAACCAGCCAGGGCTACGAGCAGTACTTC. As protein: CASSTSQGYEQYF.

This rearrangement joins TRBV7-2 to TRBJ2-1, with 9 bases aligning to TRBD2. Looked up from germline, CDR1 is SGHTA and CDR2 is FQGNSA. The CDR3 spans 15 residues. V dropped 7 bases and J dropped 9; count of bases not matched to a gene: 13. The CDR3 loop is CASTLPAGGLGEQFF. The CDR3 nucleotides read TGTGCCAGCACCCTTCCAGCGGGGGGCTTAGGTGAGCAGTTCTTC.

V is TRBV7-2 and J is TRBJ2-3, with D unclear. The CDR3 consists of 13 residues. V was pared by 7 bases and J by 0 bases, with 8 bases between. The germline CDR1 and CDR2 sequences are SGHTA and FQGNSA. DNA for the CDR3: TGTGCCAGCACCCTTATAAGCACAGATACGCAGTATTTT. This sequence encodes CASTLISTDTQYF.

The chain is built from TRBV10-1 and TRBJ1-3, with D unresolved. CDR1 and CDR2 from the germline V gene are WNHNN and SYGVQD (reference sequence). Trimming took off 5 bases at V and 2 bases at J, with 16 bases between the two ends. The CDR3 loop spans 16 amino acids. The CDR3 DNA reads TGCGCCAGCAGTCCCCTTCGGGGAATGCCTGGAAACACCATATATTTT. It codes for CASSPLRGMPGNTIYF.

Comment on this clone: Mismatch with germline at one junction end may stem from a read error. The rearrangement links TRBV19 to TRBJ2-1, with D unclear. The CDR3 is 15 amino acids. The V gene's germline CDR1 is LNHDA and CDR2 SQIVND (reference sequence). The CDR3 region is CASSIDSPVYDEQFF. In DNA form, the CDR3 reads TGTGCCAGTAGTATTGATAGCCCTGTCTACGATGAGCAGTTCTTC. Filled out from reference TRBV19 and TRBJ2-1, the complete variable domain reads DGGITQSPKYLFRKEGQNVTLSCEQNLNHDAMYWYRQDPGQGLRLIYYSQIVNDFQKGDIAEGYSVSREKKESFPLTVTSAQKNPTAFYLCASSIDSPVYDEQFFGPGTRLTVL.

The chain has TRBV30 and TRBJ1-4, with D possibly TRBD1 on 5 matching bases. Germline CDR1 reads GTSNPN; CDR2 reads SVGIG (reference sequence). V gave up 2 bases and J gave up 0 bases, with 13 bases separating them. This CDR3 is 16 amino acids long. In DNA form, the CDR3 reads TGTGCCTGGAGTCCCACAGGTGCTTCAACTAATGAAAAACTGTTTTTT. This sequence encodes CAWSPTGASTNEKLFF.

This clone has a handful of counts. The rearrangement uses TRBV11-2 and TRBJ2-3; 10 bases match TRBD2. Germline loops: CDR1 SGHAT, CDR2 FQNNGV. V shed 5 bases and J 3 bases; nucleotides not matched to a gene: 14. The CDR3 spans 18 residues. This chain's CDR3 is CASSLPRAGGPLTDTQYF. DNA for the CDR3: TGTGCCAGCAGCCTCCCCCGAGCGGGGGGGCCACTTACAGATACGCAGTATTTT.

This clone was seen once. This chain joins TRBV7-8 and TRBJ2-7; possibly TRBD2 for D (6 bases). CDR1 SGHVS and CDR2 FQNEAQ come from the germline V gene. V lost 3 bases and J lost 6, with 12 bases in between. The CDR3 has 13 amino acids. The CDR3 reads CASSFWGVSEQYV. In DNA form, the CDR3 reads TGTGCCAGCAGCTTTTGGGGGGTGAGCGAGCAGTACGTC.

V and J are TRBV9 and TRBJ2-5; TRBD2 matches at 9 bases. The CDR3 length is 14 residues. V was clipped by 3 bases and J by 4 bases; unmatched bases: 4. Germline V CDR1 and CDR2: SGDLS, YYNGEE. In nucleotides, the CDR3 is TGTGCCAGCAGCGGAGCGGGGGGAGGAGAGACCCAGTACTTC. This gives the protein CASSGAGGGETQYF.

This clone was recorded a few times. The chain carries TRBV6-4 and TRBJ2-2, with 11 bases identical to TRBD2. CDR3 length equals 15 residues. The V segment lost 8 bases and the J segment 4 bases; nucleotides outside the gene matches: 6. CDR1 and CDR2 from the germline V gene are MRHNA and SNTAGT. For the CDR3, the DNA is TGTGCCAGCCGCATAGCGGGGGGGCCCACCGGGGAGCTGTTTTTT. Its protein is CASRIAGGPTGELFF.

This rearrangement joins TRBV5-6 to TRBJ1-1, with D possibly TRBD1 on 6 matching bases. The CDR3 sequence is 14 residues long. Germline V CDR1 and CDR2: SGHDT, YYEEEE. Between the trimmed V and J ends, which lost 1 base and 5 bases, there was a span of 12 bases. Here the CDR3 DNA reads TGTGCCAGCAGCTTGCGCGACAGGCGTACTGAAGCTTTCTTT. Translation gives CASSLRDRRTEAFF.

The chain employs TRBV6-5 and TRBJ1-1; D is perhaps TRBD1 (5 bases). Germline-derived CDR1 and CDR2 are MNHEY and SVGAGI. V was trimmed by 2 bases and J by 1 base, leaving 14 bases between them. The CDR3 covers 16 residues. In DNA, the CDR3 is TGTGCCAGCAGTTACCGGACAAGGACCTCGAACACTGAAGCTTTCTTT. Its protein is CASSYRTRTSNTEAFF.

The V call is TRBV12-5, the J call TRBJ2-7; TRBD1 might be the D (5 bases). Trimming took off 0 bases at V and 5 bases at J, with 8 bases between the two ends. CDR3 length: 13 amino acids. Germline V gives CDR1 LGHNT, CDR2 FRNRAP. The CDR3 here is CASGLVNRHEQYF. The CDR3 DNA sequence: TGTGCTAGTGGTTTGGTAAACAGGCACGAGCAGTACTTC.